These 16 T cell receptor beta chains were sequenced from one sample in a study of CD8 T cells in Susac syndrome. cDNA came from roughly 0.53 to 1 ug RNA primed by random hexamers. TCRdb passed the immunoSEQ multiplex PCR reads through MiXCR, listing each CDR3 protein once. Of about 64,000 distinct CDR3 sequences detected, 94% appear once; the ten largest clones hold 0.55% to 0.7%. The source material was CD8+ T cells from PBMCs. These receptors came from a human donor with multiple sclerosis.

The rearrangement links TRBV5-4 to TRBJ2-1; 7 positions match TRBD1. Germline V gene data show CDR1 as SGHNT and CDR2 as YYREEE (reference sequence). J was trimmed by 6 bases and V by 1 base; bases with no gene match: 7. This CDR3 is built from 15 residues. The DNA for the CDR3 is TGTGCCAGCAGCTTGTTTCAGGGGGTCGCCAATGAGCAGTTCTTC. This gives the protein CASSLFQGVANEQFF.

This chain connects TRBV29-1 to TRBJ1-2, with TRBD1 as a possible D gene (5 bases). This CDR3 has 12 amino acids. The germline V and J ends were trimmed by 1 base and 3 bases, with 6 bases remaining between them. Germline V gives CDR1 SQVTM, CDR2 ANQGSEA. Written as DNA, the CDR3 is TGCAGCGTTGAAGCAGGGCACTATGGCTACACCTTC. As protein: CSVEAGHYGYTF.

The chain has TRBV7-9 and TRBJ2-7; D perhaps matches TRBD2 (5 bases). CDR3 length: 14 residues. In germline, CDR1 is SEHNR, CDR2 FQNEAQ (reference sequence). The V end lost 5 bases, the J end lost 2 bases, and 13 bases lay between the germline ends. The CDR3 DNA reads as TGTGCCAGCAGCGGACCTAGCAGACCCTACGAGCAGTACTTC. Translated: CASSGPSRPYEQYF.

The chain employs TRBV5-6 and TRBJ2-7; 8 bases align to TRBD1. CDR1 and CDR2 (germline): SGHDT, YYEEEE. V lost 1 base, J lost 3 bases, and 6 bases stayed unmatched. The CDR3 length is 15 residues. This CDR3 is CASSLPGGVFYEQYF. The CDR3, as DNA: TGTGCCAGCAGCTTGCCAGGGGGCGTTTTCTACGAGCAGTACTTC.

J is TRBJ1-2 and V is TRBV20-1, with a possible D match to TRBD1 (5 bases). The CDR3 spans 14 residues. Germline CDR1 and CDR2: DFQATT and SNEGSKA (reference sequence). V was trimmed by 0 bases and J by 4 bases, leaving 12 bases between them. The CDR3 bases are TGCAGTGCTAGAGAGGGGACTGACCTCTATGGCTACACCTTC. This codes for CSAREGTDLYGYTF.

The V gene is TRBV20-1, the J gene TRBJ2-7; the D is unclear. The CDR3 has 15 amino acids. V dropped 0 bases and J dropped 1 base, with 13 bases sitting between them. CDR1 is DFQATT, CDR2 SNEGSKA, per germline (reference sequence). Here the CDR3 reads CSAREGNSPSYEQYF. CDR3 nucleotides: TGCAGTGCTAGAGAAGGGAACAGCCCGTCCTACGAGCAGTACTTC.

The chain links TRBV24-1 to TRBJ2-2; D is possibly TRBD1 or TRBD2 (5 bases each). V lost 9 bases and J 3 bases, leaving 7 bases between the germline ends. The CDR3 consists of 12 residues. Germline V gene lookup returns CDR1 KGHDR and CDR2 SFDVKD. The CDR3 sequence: CATLGDTGELFF. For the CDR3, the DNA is TGTGCCACCTTGGGGGACACCGGGGAGCTGTTTTTT.

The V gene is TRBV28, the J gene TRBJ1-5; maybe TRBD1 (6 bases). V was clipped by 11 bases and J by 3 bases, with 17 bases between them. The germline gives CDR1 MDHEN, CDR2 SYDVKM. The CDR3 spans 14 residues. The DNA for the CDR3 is TGTGCCGGCTTGGGACAAGGGATCAATCAGCCCCAGCATTTT. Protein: CAGLGQGINQPQHF.

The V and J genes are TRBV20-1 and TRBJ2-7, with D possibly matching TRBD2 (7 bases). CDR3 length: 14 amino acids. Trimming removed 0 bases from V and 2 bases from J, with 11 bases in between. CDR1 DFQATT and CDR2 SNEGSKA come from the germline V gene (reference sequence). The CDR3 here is CSAREGGVPYEQYF. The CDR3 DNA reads TGCAGTGCTAGAGAAGGGGGGGTTCCCTACGAGCAGTACTTC.

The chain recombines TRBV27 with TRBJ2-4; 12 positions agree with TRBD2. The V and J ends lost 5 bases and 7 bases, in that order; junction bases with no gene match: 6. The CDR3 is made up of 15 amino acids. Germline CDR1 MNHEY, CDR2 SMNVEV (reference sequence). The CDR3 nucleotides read TGTGCCAGCAGTCACGGGACTAGCGGGCGTAACATTCAGTACTTC. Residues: CASSHGTSGRNIQYF.

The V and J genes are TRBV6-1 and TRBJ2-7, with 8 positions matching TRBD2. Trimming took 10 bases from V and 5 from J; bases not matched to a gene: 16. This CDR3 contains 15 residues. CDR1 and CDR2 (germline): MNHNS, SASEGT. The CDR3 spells CATFGAGGASDEQYF. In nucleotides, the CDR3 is TGTGCCACCTTTGGGGCCGGGGGGGCTTCGGACGAGCAGTACTTC.

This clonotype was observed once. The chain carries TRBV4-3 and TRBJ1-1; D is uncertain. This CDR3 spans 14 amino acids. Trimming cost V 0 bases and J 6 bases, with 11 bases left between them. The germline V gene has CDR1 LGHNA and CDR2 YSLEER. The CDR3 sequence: CASSQDLETPEAFF. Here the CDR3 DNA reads TGCGCCAGCAGCCAAGATCTGGAAACCCCTGAAGCTTTCTTT.

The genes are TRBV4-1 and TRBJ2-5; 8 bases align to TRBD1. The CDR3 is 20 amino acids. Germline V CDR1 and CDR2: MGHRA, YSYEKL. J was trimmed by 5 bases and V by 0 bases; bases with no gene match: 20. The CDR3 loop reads CASSQDSLTGDFLGKETQYF. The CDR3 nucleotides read TGCGCCAGCAGCCAAGATTCCTTGACAGGGGATTTTCTGGGGAAGGAGACCCAGTACTTC.

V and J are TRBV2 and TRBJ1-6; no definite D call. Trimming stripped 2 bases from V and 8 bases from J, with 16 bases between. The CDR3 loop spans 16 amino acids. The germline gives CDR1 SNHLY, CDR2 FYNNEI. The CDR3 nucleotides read TGTGCCAGCAGTGAATCGCCCCCCGGGGAGGATTCACCCCTCCACTTT. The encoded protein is CASSESPPGEDSPLHF.

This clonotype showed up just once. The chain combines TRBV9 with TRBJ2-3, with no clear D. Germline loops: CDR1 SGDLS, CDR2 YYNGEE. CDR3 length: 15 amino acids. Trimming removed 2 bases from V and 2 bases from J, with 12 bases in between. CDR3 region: CASSVGIIDTDTQYF. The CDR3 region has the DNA TGTGCCAGCAGCGTCGGCATAATCGACACAGATACGCAGTATTTT.

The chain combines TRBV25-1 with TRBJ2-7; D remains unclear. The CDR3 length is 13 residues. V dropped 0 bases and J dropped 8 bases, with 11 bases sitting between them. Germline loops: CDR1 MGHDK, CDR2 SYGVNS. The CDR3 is CASSEYIGSKQYF. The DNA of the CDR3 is TGTGCCAGCAGTGAATATATTGGTTCCAAGCAGTACTTC.